This T cell receptor (beta chain) was sequenced for a study of long-term antiretroviral therapy in people with HIV. V was clipped by 3 bases and J by 6 bases, with 12 bases between them. The CDR3 contains 13 residues. Germline V gene sequence: CDR1 SGHNT, CDR2 YYREEE (reference sequence). With survey level as its setting, the immunoSEQ assay was v3.0. Data came from immunoSEQ multiplex PCR; TCRdb stores just in-frame clones and leaves some out. The sample holds around 19,000 clones, over 60% seen once. The sequences come from unsorted PBMCs, collected 2.9 years after starting antiretroviral therapy. This clonotype originated in a woman younger than 45 with HIV. The chain is built from TRBV5-4 and TRBJ1-2; TRBD1 is a possible D gene (5 bases). CDR3 residues: CASSSRVVNGYTF. Here the CDR3 DNA reads TGTGCCAGCAGCTCCAGGGTAGTCAATGGCTACACCTTC.